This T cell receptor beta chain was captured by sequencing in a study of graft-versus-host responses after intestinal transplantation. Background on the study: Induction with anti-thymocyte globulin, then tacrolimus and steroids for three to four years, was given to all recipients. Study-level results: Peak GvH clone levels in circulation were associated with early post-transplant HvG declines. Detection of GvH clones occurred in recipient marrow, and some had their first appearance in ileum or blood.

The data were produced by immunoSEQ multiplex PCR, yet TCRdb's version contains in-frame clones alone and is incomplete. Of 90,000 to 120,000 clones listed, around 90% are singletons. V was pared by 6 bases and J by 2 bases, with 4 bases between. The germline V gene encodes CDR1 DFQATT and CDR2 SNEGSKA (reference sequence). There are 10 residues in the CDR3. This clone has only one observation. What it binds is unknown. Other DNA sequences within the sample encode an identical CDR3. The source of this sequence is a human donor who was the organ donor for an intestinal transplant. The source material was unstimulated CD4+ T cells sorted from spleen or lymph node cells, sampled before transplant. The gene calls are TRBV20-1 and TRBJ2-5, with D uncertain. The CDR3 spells CSAAQETQYF. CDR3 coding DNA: TGCAGTGCCGCGCAAGAGACCCAGTACTTC.